This T cell receptor beta chain appears in the sequencing data of a study of CXCR3-negative and CXCR3-positive naive CD8 T cells. The V gene's germline CDR1 is SEHNR and CDR2 FQNEAQ (reference sequence). This CDR3 comprises 15 residues. UMI-labeled 5' RACE yielded the TRB cDNA libraries. TCRdb reprocessed the 5' RACE reads; each CDR3 protein has one entry and no DNA is given. This sample's table reports tens of thousands of distinct CDR3 sequences. Material for sequencing was naive CXCR3- CD8+ T cells from blood. The subset denotes: CD45RO-CCR7+CD27+CD95- naive CD8+ T cells lacking CXCR3 (TNR3-). The chain combines TRBV7-9 with TRBJ2-1. The receptor was derived from a human donor in good health. Some clones in this sample may be carry-over from other donors' samples. The CDR3 loop reads CASAKTIGALNEKFF.